The source of this T cell receptor (beta chain) is a study of blood T cell repertoires in COVID-19 (dated by TCRdb to about 2020). Study-level background: Samples covering the acute and convalescent phases of COVID-19 were provided by collaborators in the United States, Italy and Spain. The prospective study material was composed of cDNA or gDNA derived from T cells, B-cell-depleted T cells, or PBMCs. Subjects who had been exposed to COVID-19, were actively infected with it, or had recovered from it provided the deeply sampled blood TCRbeta repertoires that made up the dataset. The repertoires were released in a freely available public database intended as a resource for research on the immune response to SARS-CoV-2. Samples came from the ongoing ImmuneRACE study (first 160 participants) plus 1,254 subjects from 6 global collaborators. The sample metadata nearly always contained a de-identified subject ID, COVID-19 status, age in years and sex. HLA class I and class II types, where available, came from metadata supplied by the sample provider rather than from assay-based typing. What the research found in general, with its limitations: Clinical and demographic metadata were provided uncurated, with the amount varying by source and participant.

From the cysteine through the phenylalanine, the CDR3 covers 10 amino acids. CDR3 DNA only is kept here, 30 bases in frame from base 1. CDR1 MNHNS and CDR2 SASEGT are derived from the germline V gene. The table lists this clone with a few counts. No cognate antigen has been identified for it. One end of the junction is discordant with germline, which a read error may explain. The collaborating institutions used their own protocols to collect whole blood in K2EDTA tubes. For TCRbeta analysis, collaborator samples were shipped as frozen whole blood, as isolated PBMCs, or as DNA extracted from either sample type. TCRbeta CDR3 regions were amplified from genomic DNA by means of the immunoSEQ Assay, a bias-controlled multiplex PCR. Per the source publication's procedure: The number of nucleated cells in each sample was estimated from the amplification of reference gene primers within the assay. Sequence reads were collapsed and filtered to measure the absolute abundance of every unique TCRbeta CDR3 rearrangement. For each sample, productive Simpson clonality was calculated as the square root of Simpson's diversity index over productive rearrangements. This is the immuneACCESS table as TCRdb keeps it, with only in-frame sequences that have V and J called. A part of the clones is gone; compared with another copy, unresolved V genes explain less than half, and the rest is unexplained. From that table come the V and J calls and clone size; the DNA was used to work out D and trimming. The sample table holds 150,000 to 200,000 clones, of which around 87% were seen once. Of the sample, less than 3% is held by the ten largest clones.

What was sequenced was peripheral blood. The sequence derives from a man between 40 and 49 years old with active or convalescent COVID-19. Rearrangement joined TRBV6-1 to TRBJ2-7; a confident D gene designation cannot be given. The DNA sequence reads TGTGCCAGCAATGAATTGGCGGTAGTCTTC. Translated, this is CASNELAVVF.